This TCR beta chain was documented in a study of T cell repertoires in cytomegalovirus infection. Study-level background: Both CMV infection and a matching HLA type were indicated by public TCR beta signatures.

TCRdb itself ran the reads through MiXCR, one entry per CDR3 protein. The repertoire holds a few hundred thousand distinct CDR3 sequences, with roughly 20% as singletons. Sequenced sample: PBMCs. The receptor comes from a human donor in good health (CMV status not recorded). Some clones in this sample may be carry-over from other donors' samples.

The CDR3 nucleotides read TGTGCCAGTAGTCCACGCCCCGGGGTACTGAGCTCATGTAATTCACCCCTCCACTTT. Translated, it gives CASSPRPGVLSSCNSPLHF. The V gene is TRBV19, the J gene TRBJ1-6; D not certain. The CDR3 runs to 19 residues. Trimming removed 5 bases from V and 6 bases from J, with 26 bases in between. Germline V gene data show CDR1 as LNHDA and CDR2 as SQIVND (reference sequence).